There are a few counts of the clone carrying this TCR beta chain. The antigen remains unidentified. The data originate from a study of spatial heterogeneity in lung cancer. Findings and caveats of the study: Whereas they appeared in blood less at follow-up, ubiquitous expanded tumor TCRs appeared there more at resection.

Time point reported: blood at routine non-recurrence follow-up after resection. No cell sorting; template was whole RNA from tumor, lung tissue or PBMC. Every molecule of TCR cDNA had its own unique molecular identifier. TCRdb used MiXCR to reprocess the 5' RACE reads, holding one entry per CDR3 protein. Of around 120,000 distinct CDR3 sequences listed, 9% to 15% were seen once; the top ten hold roughly 17%. Germline loops: CDR1 SGHKS, CDR2 YYEKEE (reference sequence). The junction had 4 bases not matched to a gene; V was cut back by 2 bases and J by 1 base. The CDR3 length is 16 residues. The receptor was derived from a male donor with early-stage non-small cell lung cancer. J is TRBJ1-5 and V is TRBV5-5, with TRBD1 matching over 9 bases. Sample: PBMCs, taken at follow-up. The CDR3, as DNA: TGTGCCAGCAGCTTATGGGACAGGGTCAGCAATCAGCCCCAGCATTTT. This translates into CASSLWDRVSNQPQHF.